This is a list of T cell receptor beta chains from one sample in a study of T cell responses to AZD1222 COVID-19 vaccine. Clones were read by immunoSEQ multiplex PCR, and TCRdb kept only the in-frame ones, dropping some. The sample has roughly 140,000 clones; roughly nine tenths are singletons. The sample in question was peripheral blood, obtained 28 days after the second AZD1222 dose. Source of these receptors: an adult who received the AZD1222 COVID-19 vaccine. Both conserved end residues are part of each CDR3. D genes are given only for firm matches. Clone size is given for some rows only: seen once, a few or many times, or a class if the clone is expanded.

few	TRBV6-6	TRBJ2-5	NA	CASSQYQETQYF	TGTGCCAGCAGTCAGTACCAAGAGACCCAGTACTTC
NA	TRBV11-2	TRBJ1-5	TRBD1	CASSPGGGGDQPQHF	TGTGCCAGCAGCCCAGGGGGGGGTGGGGATCAGCCCCAGCATTTT
NA	TRBV5-4	TRBJ2-6	NA	CASSLRRGAGANVLTF	TGTGCCAGCAGCTTGAGAAGGGGCGCTGGGGCCAACGTCCTGACTTTC
once	TRBV29-1	TRBJ2-1	TRBD2	CSVGTGAGGPNEQFF	TGCAGCGTTGGGACGGGAGCGGGGGGGCCCAATGAGCAGTTCTTC
NA	TRBV7-2	TRBJ1-5	NA	CASRGDVSNQPQHF	TGTGCCAGCAGGGGTGACGTGAGCAATCAGCCCCAGCATTTT
NA	TRBV23-1	TRBJ2-3	NA	CASSQFRLGTADTQYF	TGCGCCAGCAGTCAATTCAGACTAGGAACGGCAGATACGCAGTATTTT
NA	TRBV18	TRBJ1-5	NA	CASSPEAQQPQHF	TGTGCCAGCTCACCGGAGGCGCAGCAGCCCCAGCATTTT
NA	TRBV2	TRBJ1-1	NA	CASGPGAATEAFF	TGTGCCAGCGGACCGGGAGCCGCGACTGAAGCTTTCTTT
many	TRBV11-2	TRBJ2-3	NA	CASSFRTDTQYF	TGTGCCAGCAGCTTTCGCACAGATACGCAGTATTTT
NA	TRBV12-5	TRBJ2-7	NA	CASGSHRLDLSTYEQYF	TGTGCTAGTGGTTCCCATCGGCTGGATTTGAGCACCTACGAGCAGTACTTC
NA	TRBV12-3/TRBV12-4	TRBJ1-6	NA	CASSFSRDSPLHF	TGTGCCAGCAGTTTTTCCAGGGACTCTCCCCTCCACTTT
once	TRBV19	TRBJ1-4	NA	CASRGLGPNEKLFF	TGTGCCAGTAGGGGACTGGGGCCTAATGAAAAACTGTTTTTT
NA	TRBV4-2	TRBJ2-1	TRBD1	CASSQRTGENNEQFF	TGTGCCAGCAGCCAACGGACAGGGGAAAACAATGAGCAGTTCTTC
NA	TRBV27	TRBJ1-1	TRBD1	CASSLPGQLLTEAFF	TGTGCCAGCAGTTTGCCGGGACAGCTACTCACTGAAGCTTTCTTT
NA	TRBV7-9	TRBJ2-7	NA	CASSFRDNYEQYF	TGTGCCAGCAGCTTCCGGGACAACTACGAGCAGTACTTC
NA	TRBV28	TRBJ2-2	TRBD1	CASGQGALGGELFF	TGTGCCAGCGGACAGGGGGCGTTAGGCGGGGAGCTGTTTTTT
NA	TRBV7-2	TRBJ1-5	NA	CASSLRGSGSNQPQHF	TGTGCCAGCAGCTTGAGAGGGTCGGGGAGCAATCAGCCCCAGCATTTT
NA	TRBV18	TRBJ1-2	NA	CASSPSVGGSYGYTF	TGTGCCAGCTCACCCTCCGTTGGAGGGAGCTATGGCTACACCTTC
NA	TRBV9	TRBJ1-2	TRBD1	CASSGYTGGDYGYTF	TGTGCCAGCAGCGGATACACAGGGGGTGACTATGGCTACACCTTC
NA	TRBV10-2	TRBJ1-1	TRBD1	CATGQGAGSAFF	TGCGCCACCGGACAGGGGGCGGGAAGTGCTTTCTTT
once	TRBV18	TRBJ2-1	NA	CASSSGRFEQFF	TGTGCCAGCTCATCCGGACGATTTGAGCAGTTCTTC
NA	TRBV28	TRBJ1-5	TRBD1	CASSLRQGAWSNQPQHF	TGTGCCAGCAGTTTAAGGCAGGGGGCCTGGAGCAATCAGCCCCAGCATTTT
NA	TRBV25-1	TRBJ2-2	NA	CASRGVSRHTGELFF	TGTGCCAGCCGGGGAGTTAGTCGACACACCGGGGAGCTGTTTTTT
NA	TRBV11-2	TRBJ1-1	NA	CASSLWEGGTEAFF	TGTGCCAGCAGCTTATGGGAAGGGGGCACTGAAGCTTTCTTT
once	TRBV4-1	TRBJ1-1	TRBD1	CASSISGTASSEAFF	TGCGCCAGCAGTATTTCCGGGACAGCAAGTTCTGAAGCTTTCTTT
once	TRBV3-1/TRBV3-2	TRBJ2-2	NA	CASSQVQAGELFF	TGTGCCAGCAGCCAAGTTCAGGCCGGGGAGCTGTTTTTT
NA	TRBV5-4	TRBJ1-1	TRBD1	CASSWGQGEGTEAFF	TGTGCCAGCAGCTGGGGACAGGGGGAGGGGACTGAAGCTTTCTTT
once	TRBV5-1	TRBJ1-2	NA	CASSSGNYGYTF	TGCGCCAGCAGCTCAGGGAACTATGGCTACACCTTC